The TCR beta chain described here comes from a study of T cells in Graves' hyperthyroidism and ophthalmopathy. Study summary: The blood sample was taken at first diagnosis, before treatment began.

The authors deemed Graves' hyperthyroidism stable absent ophthalmopathy progression within 18 months. Amplification of TCR beta CDR3 regions was performed using RNA transcripts as template. Using the HTBI primer set, a first-round RT-PCR was run on the TCR CDR3. TCRdb called the multiplex PCR reads again in MiXCR, with one record for every CDR3 protein. Altogether more than 600,000 distinct CDR3 sequences are present, 15% to 20% being singletons, with the ten largest covering roughly 8%. This clonotype was found many times. This CDR3 has 16 amino acids. V lost 1 base to trimming and J lost 6 bases; unmatched junction nucleotides: 10. Germline lookup yields CDR1 MDHEN and CDR2 SYDVKM.

J is TRBJ2-7 and V is TRBV28; 9 bases match TRBD2. The source of this sequence is a man aged 18 to 29 with Graves' hyperthyroidism. Material: blood. The CDR3 loop reads CASSLSPAGGSGEQYF. In DNA, the CDR3 is TGTGCCAGCAGTTTATCCCCAGCGGGGGGCTCTGGCGAGCAGTACTTC. The full variable domain, completed using reference TRBV28 and TRBJ2-7, is DVKVTQSSRYLVKRTGEKVFLECVQDMDHENMFWYRQDPGLGLRLIYFSYDVKMKEKGDIPEGYSVSREKKERFSLILESASTNQTSMYLCASSLSPAGGSGEQYFGPGTRLTVT.